This T cell receptor beta chain was sequenced in a study of T cells after yellow fever vaccination. Study in general: Preparation used SMART-Seq v4 Ultra Low Input for the low-cell-number fractions. Study-wide results and limits: Abundant bulk-population clonotypes could contaminate the FACS-sorted repertoires. Re-detected after boosting: most primary clones, 96% of CD4 and over 80% of CD8.

A word on this clonotype: Its specificity is not known.

V shed 0 bases and J 10 bases; nucleotides not matched to a gene: 5. Germline V gene data show CDR1 as LGHNA and CDR2 as YSLEER. CDR3 length: 14 residues. A process of 5'RACE template switching, which added a universal primer site and UMIs, was used to make TCR cDNA. TCRdb recomputed calls from the 5' RACE reads with MiXCR, one row per CDR3 protein. The table records approximately 550,000 distinct CDR3 sequences, under 25% of them present only once. This receptor was taken from a man aged 25-45 years who received the YFV17D yellow fever vaccine. The chain is built from TRBV4-3 and TRBJ2-1; the match to TRBD2 covers 8 bases. Sequencing was performed on PBMCs, taken 15 days after the yellow fever booster vaccination. The CDR3 protein is CASSQEVAGFEQFF. In nucleotides, the CDR3 is TGCGCCAGCAGCCAAGAGGTAGCGGGGTTCGAGCAGTTCTTC.